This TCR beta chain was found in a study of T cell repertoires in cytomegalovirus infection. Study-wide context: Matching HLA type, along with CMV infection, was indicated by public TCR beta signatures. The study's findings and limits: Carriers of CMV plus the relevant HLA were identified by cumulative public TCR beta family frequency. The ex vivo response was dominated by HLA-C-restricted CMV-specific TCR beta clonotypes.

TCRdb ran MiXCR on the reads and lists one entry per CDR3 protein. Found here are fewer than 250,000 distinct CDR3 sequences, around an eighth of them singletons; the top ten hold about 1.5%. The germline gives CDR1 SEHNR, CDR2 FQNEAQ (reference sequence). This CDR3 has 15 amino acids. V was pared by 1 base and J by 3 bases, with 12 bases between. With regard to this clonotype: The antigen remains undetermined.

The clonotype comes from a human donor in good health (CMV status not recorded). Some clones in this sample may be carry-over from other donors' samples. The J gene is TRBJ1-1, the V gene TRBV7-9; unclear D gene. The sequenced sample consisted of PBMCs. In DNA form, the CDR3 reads TGTGCCAGCAGCTTAGAGCCGGGTAGAGACACTGAAGCTTTCTTT. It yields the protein CASSLEPGRDTEAFF. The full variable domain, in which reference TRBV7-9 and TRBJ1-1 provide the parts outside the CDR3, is DTGVSQNPRHKITKRGQNVTFRCDPISEHNRLYWYRQTLGQGPEFLTYFQNEAQLEKSRLLSDRFSAERPKGSFSTLEIQRTEQGDSAMYLCASSLEPGRDTEAFFGQGTRLTVV.